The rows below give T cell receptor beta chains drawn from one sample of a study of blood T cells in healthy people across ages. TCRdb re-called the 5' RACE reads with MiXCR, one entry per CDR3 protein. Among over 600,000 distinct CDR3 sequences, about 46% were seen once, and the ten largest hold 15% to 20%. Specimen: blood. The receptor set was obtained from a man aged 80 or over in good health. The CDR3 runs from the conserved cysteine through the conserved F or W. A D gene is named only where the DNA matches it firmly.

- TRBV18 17 CASSPLGRGELGQPQHF
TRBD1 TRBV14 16 CASSQLGDRGSNEQFF
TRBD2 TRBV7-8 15 CASSTTSGESWEQYF
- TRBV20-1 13 CSALGEGRNEQFF
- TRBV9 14 CASSVGTLWETQYF
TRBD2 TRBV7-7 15 CASSLTSVGDNEQFF
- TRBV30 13 CAWRGGPNYGYTF
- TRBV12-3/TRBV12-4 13 CASKVGANYGYTF
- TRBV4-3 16 CASSQDWLVDTYEQYF
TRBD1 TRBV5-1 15 CASSFETGGPDTQYF
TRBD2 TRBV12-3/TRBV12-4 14 CASSEGLAQETQYF